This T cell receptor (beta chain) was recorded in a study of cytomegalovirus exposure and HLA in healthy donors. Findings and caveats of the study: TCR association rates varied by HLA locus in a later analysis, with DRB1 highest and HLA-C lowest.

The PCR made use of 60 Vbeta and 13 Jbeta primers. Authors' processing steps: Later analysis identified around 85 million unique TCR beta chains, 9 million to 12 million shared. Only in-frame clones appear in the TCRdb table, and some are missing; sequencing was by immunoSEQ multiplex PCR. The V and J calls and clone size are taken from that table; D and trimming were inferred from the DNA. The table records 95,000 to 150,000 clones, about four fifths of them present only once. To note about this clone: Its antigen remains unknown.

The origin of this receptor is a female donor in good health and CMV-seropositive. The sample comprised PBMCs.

The CDR3, as DNA: TGTGCCAGTAGTCTCCGGGACACGATTTACGAGCAGTACTTC. It encodes CASSLRDTIYEQYF. The V and J genes are TRBV19 and TRBJ2-7; D is perhaps TRBD1 (6 bases). The length of the CDR3 is 14 residues. Between the trimmed V and J ends, which lost 5 bases and 4 bases, there was a span of 15 bases. Germline-derived CDR1 and CDR2 are LNHDA and SQIVND (reference sequence).